This TCR beta chain was identified in a study of T-cell reconstitution after alpha-beta-depleted transplantation in children. As regards this clonotype: The antigen is not known. At one end the junction does not follow the germline gene, possibly because of a read error.

Unique molecular identifiers tagged the TCRbeta library. Each CDR3 protein is one row after TCRdb ran MiXCR on the PCR reads. This table has fewer than 550,000 distinct CDR3 sequences, more than 9.5% appearing once. CDR3 length: 13 amino acids. From germline, CDR1 is LGHNT and CDR2 FRNRAP. Whole-study findings and limits: Reportedly, roughly two months post-transplant, alpha-beta T cells arose from several hundred expanded graft clones.

V is TRBV12-5 and J is TRBJ1-1; 9 nucleotides line up with TRBD1. The material was PBMCs, mostly from graft donor cells, obtained 180 days after TCRalphabeta/CD19-depleted stem cell transplant. The sequence derives from a female patient aged 2-9 years who had a stem cell transplant for aplastic anemia, so the T cells may come from the graft donor. The DNA of the CDR3 is TGTGCTAGTGGACAGGGGGCTGACACTGACGCTTTCTTT. Protein sequence: CASGQGADTDAFF.